This TCR beta chain was retrieved from a study of T cell responses to AZD1222 COVID-19 vaccine. Clones were sequenced by immunoSEQ multiplex PCR, and TCRdb holds only the in-frame ones, with some missing. The repertoire holds 150,000 to 180,000 clones, with just over 90% as singletons. Trimming pared 0 bases from V and 2 bases from J, leaving 6 bases between. CDR1 and CDR2 from the germline V gene are KGHDR and SFDVKD. The CDR3 has 15 amino acids. The sequence was collected from an adult in good health. This chain joins TRBV24-1 and TRBJ2-2; D not resolved. Sequencing used peripheral blood, obtained on day 0 of AZD1222 vaccination. The CDR3 coding sequence is TGTGCCACCAGTGATTTGCAACTTAACACCGGGGAGCTGTTTTTT. This encodes CATSDLQLNTGELFF.